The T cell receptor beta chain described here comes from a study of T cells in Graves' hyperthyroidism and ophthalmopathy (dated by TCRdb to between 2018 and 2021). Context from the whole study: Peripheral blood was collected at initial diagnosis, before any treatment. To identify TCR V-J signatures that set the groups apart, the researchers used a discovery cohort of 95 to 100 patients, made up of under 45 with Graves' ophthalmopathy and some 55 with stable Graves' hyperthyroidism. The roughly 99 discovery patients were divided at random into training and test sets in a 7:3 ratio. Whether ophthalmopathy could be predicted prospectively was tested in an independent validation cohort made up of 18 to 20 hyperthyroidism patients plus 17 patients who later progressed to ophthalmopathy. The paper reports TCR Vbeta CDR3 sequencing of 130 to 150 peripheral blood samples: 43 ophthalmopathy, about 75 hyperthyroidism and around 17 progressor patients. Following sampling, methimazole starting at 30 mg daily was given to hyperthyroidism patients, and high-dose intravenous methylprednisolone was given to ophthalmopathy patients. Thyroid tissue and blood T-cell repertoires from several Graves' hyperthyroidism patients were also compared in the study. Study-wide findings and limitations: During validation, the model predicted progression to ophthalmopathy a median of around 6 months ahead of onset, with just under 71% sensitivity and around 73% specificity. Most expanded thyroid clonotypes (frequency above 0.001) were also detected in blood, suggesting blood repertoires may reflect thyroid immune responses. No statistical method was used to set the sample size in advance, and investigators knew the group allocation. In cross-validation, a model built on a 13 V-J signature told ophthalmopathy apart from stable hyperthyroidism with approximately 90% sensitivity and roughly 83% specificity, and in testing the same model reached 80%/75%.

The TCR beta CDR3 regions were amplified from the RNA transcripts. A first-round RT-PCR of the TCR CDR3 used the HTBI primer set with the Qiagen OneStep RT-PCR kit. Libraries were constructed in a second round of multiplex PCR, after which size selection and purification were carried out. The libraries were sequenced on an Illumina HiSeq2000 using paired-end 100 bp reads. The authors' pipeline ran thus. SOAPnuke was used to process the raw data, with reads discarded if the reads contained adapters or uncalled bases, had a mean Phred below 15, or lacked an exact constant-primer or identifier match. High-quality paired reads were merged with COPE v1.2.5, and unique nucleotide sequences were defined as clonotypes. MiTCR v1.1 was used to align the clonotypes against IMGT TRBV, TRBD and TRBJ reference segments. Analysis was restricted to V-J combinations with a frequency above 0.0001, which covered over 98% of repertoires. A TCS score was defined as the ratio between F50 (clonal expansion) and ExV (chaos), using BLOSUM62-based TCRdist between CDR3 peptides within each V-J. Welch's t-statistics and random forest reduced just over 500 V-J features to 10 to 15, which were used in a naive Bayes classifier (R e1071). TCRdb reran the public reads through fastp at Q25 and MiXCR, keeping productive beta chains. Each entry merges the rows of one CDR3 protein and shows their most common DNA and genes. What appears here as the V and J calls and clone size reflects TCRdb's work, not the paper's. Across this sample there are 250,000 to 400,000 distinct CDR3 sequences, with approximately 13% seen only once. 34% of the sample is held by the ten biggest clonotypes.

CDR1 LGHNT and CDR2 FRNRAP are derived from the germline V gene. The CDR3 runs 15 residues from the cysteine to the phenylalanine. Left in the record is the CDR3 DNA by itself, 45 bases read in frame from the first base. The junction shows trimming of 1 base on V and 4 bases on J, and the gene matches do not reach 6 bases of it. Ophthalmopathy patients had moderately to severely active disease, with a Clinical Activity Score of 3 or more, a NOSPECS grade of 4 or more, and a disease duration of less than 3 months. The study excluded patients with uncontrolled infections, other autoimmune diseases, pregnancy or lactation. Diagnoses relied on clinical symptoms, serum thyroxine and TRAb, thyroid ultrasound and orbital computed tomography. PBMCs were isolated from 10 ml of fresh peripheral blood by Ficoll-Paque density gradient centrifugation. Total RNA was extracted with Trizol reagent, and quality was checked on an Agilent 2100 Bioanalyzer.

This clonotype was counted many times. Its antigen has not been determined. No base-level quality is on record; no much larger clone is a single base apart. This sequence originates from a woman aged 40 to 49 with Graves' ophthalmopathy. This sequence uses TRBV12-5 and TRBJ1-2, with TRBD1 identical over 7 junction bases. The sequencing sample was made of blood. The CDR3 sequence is CASGLEGGFPYGYTF. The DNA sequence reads TGTGCTAGTGGTTTGGAAGGGGGCTTTCCCTATGGCTACACCTTC.